The source of this T cell receptor beta chain is a study of tumor-infiltrating lymphocytes in primary liver carcinoma. Germline assignment: CDR1 SGHVS and CDR2 FQNEAQ. The CDR3 is made up of 15 amino acids. Co-extracted RNA and DNA came from approximately 20-30 mg of unsorted bulk tissue. Synthesis of TCR beta cDNA was carried out from 500 ng total RNA with a constant-region primer. Three nested multiplex PCR rounds of slightly modified ARM-PCR generated TCR beta libraries. PCR rounds one and two used TRBV1-TRBV30 forward primers with a C-beta reverse primer for approximately 11 cycles each. MiXCR, applied by TCRdb to the multiplex PCR reads, yields one record per CDR3 protein. The repertoire holds under 45,000 distinct CDR3 sequences, with less than 85% as singletons. With respect to this clonotype: The junction and the germline gene differ at one end; a read error may be behind it.

This sequence originates from a man aged 40-49 years with primary liver carcinoma and hepatitis B virus infection. This chain links TRBV7-8 with TRBJ2-1; 7 bases fit TRBD1. The source material was liver tumor tissue from sampling region 4. The subset: tumor region T4, right-lateral pole. The CDR3 is CASSLGTGAYNEQLF. CDR3 bases: TGTGCCAGCAGCTTAGGAACAGGGGCCTACAATGAGCAGTTGTTC.